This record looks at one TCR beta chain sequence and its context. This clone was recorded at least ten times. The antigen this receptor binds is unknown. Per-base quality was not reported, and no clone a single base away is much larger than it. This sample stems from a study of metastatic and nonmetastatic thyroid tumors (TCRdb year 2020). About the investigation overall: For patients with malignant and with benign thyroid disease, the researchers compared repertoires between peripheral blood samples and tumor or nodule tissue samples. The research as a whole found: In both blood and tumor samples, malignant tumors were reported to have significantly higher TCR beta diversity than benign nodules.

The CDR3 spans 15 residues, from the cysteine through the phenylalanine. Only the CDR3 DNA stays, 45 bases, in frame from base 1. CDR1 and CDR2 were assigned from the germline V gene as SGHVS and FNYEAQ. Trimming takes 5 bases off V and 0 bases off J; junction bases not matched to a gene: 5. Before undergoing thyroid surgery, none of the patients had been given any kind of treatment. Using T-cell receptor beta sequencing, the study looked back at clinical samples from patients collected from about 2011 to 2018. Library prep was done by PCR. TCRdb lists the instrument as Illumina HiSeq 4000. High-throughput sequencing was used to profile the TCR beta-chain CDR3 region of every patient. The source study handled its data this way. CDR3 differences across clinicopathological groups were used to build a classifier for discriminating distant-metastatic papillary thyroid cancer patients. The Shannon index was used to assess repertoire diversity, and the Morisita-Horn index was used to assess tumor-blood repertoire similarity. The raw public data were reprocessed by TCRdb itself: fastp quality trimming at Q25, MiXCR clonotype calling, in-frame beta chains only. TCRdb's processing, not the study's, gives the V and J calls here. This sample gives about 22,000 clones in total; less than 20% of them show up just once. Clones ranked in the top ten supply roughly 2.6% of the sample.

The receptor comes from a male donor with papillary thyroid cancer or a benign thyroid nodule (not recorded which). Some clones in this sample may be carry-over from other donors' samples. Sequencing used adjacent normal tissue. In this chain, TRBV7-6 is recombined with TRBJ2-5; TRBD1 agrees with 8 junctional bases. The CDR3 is CASSPGTGNQETQYF. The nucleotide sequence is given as TGTGCCAGCAGCCCTGGGACAGGAAACCAAGAGACCCAGTACTTC.